A single sample gave rise to the 28 T cell receptor beta chains below, sequenced in a study of human T cells and chemical hapten exposure. Time point: pre-sensitization, week 0. Treatment given: therapeutic diphenylcyclopropenone sensitization with weekly scalp DPC. MiXCR, applied by TCRdb to the RACE reads, yields one record per CDR3 protein. The data hold around 120,000 distinct CDR3 sequences, with approximately 13% observed a single time. The sample in question was whole blood, obtained in connection with sensitization to the hapten diphenylcyclopropenone (DPC). The receptors shown here come from a woman aged 18-29 years with alopecia areata. Some clones in this sample may be carry-over from other donors' samples.

This clonotype has a count of ten or more. DNA of the CDR3: TGTGCCAGCAGCCGGCATGCCGTCTCTGGGGCCAACGTCCTGACTTTC. Amino acids: CASSRHAVSGANVLTF. This chain connects TRBV3-1 to TRBJ2-6, with D hard to call. Germline lookup yields CDR1 LGHDT and CDR2 YNNKEL (reference sequence). The CDR3 loop spans 16 amino acids. V dropped 4 bases and J dropped 0 bases, with 10 bases sitting between them.

The chain uses TRBV28 and TRBJ1-1; D might be TRBD1 (6 bases). V was shortened by 7 bases and J by 0 bases, with 15 bases between the two germline ends. The V gene's germline CDR1 is MDHEN and CDR2 SYDVKM. The CDR3 length is 15 residues. The CDR3 nucleotides are TGTGCCAGCATCGAAGGGGGGGGAATGAACACTGAAGCTTTCTTT. Translating gives CASIEGGGMNTEAFF.

The table lists this clonotype with many counts. This chain links TRBV6-2 or TRBV6-3 with TRBJ1-1; tentatively, D is TRBD1 (6 bases). Looked up from germline, CDR1 is MNHEY and CDR2 is SVGEGT. CDR3 length: 12 residues. V was cut by 10 bases and J by 3 bases, with 12 bases left in between. The CDR3 DNA follows: TGTGCCACCGGGCGGGGGCACACTGAAGCTTTCTTT. This translates into CATGRGHTEAFF.

This clonotype was counted only a few times. This sequence joins TRBV6-5 and TRBJ2-3, with a tentative D call TRBD2 (5 bases). Per germline, CDR1 MNHEY and CDR2 SVGAGI. This CDR3 has 15 amino acids. Trimming left V 4 bases short and J 1 base short, with 12 bases between. The CDR3 spells CASSLAGRGTDTQYF. The CDR3 DNA reads as TGTGCCAGCAGTTTGGCGGGCCGGGGCACAGATACGCAGTATTTT.

This clonotype has at least ten counts. The V call is TRBV20-1, the J call TRBJ2-7, with 9 bases aligning to TRBD1. The CDR3 has 15 residues. Germline V gene lookup returns CDR1 DFQATT and CDR2 SNEGSKA (reference sequence). The V gene end was trimmed by 2 bases and the J gene end by 4 bases; junction bases not matched to a gene: 9. As DNA, the CDR3 is TGCAGTGCTAGATTACTGGGACAGGGAATTTACGAGCAGTACTTC. Translated, it gives CSARLLGQGIYEQYF.

In nucleotides, the CDR3 is TGTGCCAGCAGCTTACTGAAAGCTAGGGAGACCCAGTACTTC. Protein: CASSLLKARETQYF. The chain joins TRBV7-2 to TRBJ2-5; D unclear. The CDR3 extends over 14 amino acids. Looked up from germline, CDR1 is SGHTA and CDR2 is FQGNSA. Trimming removed 2 bases at V and 5 bases at J, with 12 bases between.

This clonotype was observed at least ten times. J is TRBJ1-6 and V is TRBV7-8; D ambiguous. Germline values: CDR1 SGHVS, CDR2 FQNEAQ. The V and J ends lost 1 base and 8 bases respectively, with 9 bases between them. The CDR3 runs to 14 residues. This chain's CDR3 is CASSLGAPDSPLHF. CDR3 nucleotides: TGTGCCAGCAGCTTAGGGGCTCCCGATTCACCCCTCCACTTT.

The V and J genes are TRBV30 and TRBJ1-5; D is unresolved. Germline CDR1 GTSNPN, CDR2 SVGIG (reference sequence). The CDR3 consists of 12 residues. V was pared by 2 bases and J by 7 bases, with 9 bases between. The CDR3 DNA sequence: TGTGCCTGGAGTAACCGTGGGCAGCCCCAGCATTTT. This translates into CAWSNRGQPQHF.

V usage is TRBV20-1 and J usage is TRBJ2-3; D unclear. The CDR3 totals 15 residues. Germline V lookup: CDR1 DFQATT, CDR2 SNEGSKA (reference sequence). V dropped 5 bases and J dropped 0 bases, with 15 bases sitting between them. CDR3 amino acids: CSAPDSRESTDTQYF. As DNA, the CDR3 is TGCAGTGCTCCCGACTCTAGGGAAAGCACAGATACGCAGTATTTT.

The rearrangement links TRBV28 to TRBJ2-7, with 10 bases aligning to TRBD1. CDR3 length: 15 amino acids. V trimming: 7 bases; J trimming: 4 bases; junction bases outside the gene matches: 10. The germline CDR1 and CDR2 sequences are MDHEN and SYDVKM. The CDR3 spells CASNLPGQGQYEQYF. In DNA form, the CDR3 reads TGTGCCAGCAATCTACCGGGACAGGGGCAGTACGAGCAGTACTTC.

This clonotype was observed a few times. The chain is built from TRBV27 and TRBJ2-7; no reliable D call. The CDR3 runs to 13 residues. V was shortened by 4 bases and J by 3 bases, with 10 bases between the two germline ends. From germline, CDR1 is MNHEY and CDR2 SMNVEV (reference sequence). CDR3 DNA sequence: TGTGCCAGCAGTTATAGGACCAACTACGAGCAGTACTTC. This codes for CASSYRTNYEQYF.

A few counts support this clonotype. The rearrangement uses TRBV6-2 or TRBV6-3 and TRBJ2-3, with 13 positions matching TRBD2. V gave up 5 bases and J gave up 4 bases; unmatched junction bases: 9. Looked up from germline, CDR1 is MNHEY and CDR2 is SVGEGT. This CDR3 contains 17 residues. The CDR3 nucleotides read TGTGCCAGCAGTATCCAAACCGGACTAGCGGGGGCAGATACGCAGTATTTT. As protein: CASSIQTGLAGADTQYF.

This clonotype was picked up many times. V gene TRBV7-9 combines with J gene TRBJ2-5; D gene unclear. The CDR3 sequence is 11 residues long. Germline V gene sequence: CDR1 SEHNR, CDR2 FQNEAQ (reference sequence). The V and J ends lost 6 bases and 5 bases respectively, with 7 bases between them. The CDR3 region has the DNA TGTGCCAGCAGTAGCCTTGAGACCCAGTACTTC. Protein: CASSSLETQYF. Full variable domain (missing parts from reference TRBV7-9 and TRBJ2-5): DTGVSQNPRHKITKRGQNVTFRCDPISEHNRLYWYRQTLGQGPEFLTYFQNEAQLEKSRLLSDRFSAERPKGSFSTLEIQRTEQGDSAMYLCASSSLETQYFGPGTRLLVL.

This clonotype was observed at least ten times. The chain is built from TRBV12-3 or TRBV12-4 and TRBJ1-1; D is unclear. V lost 7 bases, J lost 0 bases, and 12 bases lay in between. The CDR3 sequence is 14 residues long. This CDR3 reads CASTPDPVNTEAFF. CDR3 nucleotides: TGTGCCAGCACCCCCGACCCAGTGAACACTGAAGCTTTCTTT.

The sample holds many counts of this clonotype. The V call is TRBV2, the J call TRBJ1-1; maybe TRBD1 (6 bases). This CDR3 has 15 amino acids. The ends were cut back, 7 bases at V and 1 base at J, with 16 bases in the middle. Germline assignment: CDR1 SNHLY and CDR2 FYNNEI. CDR3 loop: CASTLGQGTNTEAFF. The CDR3 DNA reads as TGTGCCAGCACCCTAGGGCAGGGGACGAACACTGAAGCTTTCTTT. Drawing the rest from reference TRBV2 and TRBJ1-1, the complete variable domain is EPEVTQTPSHQVTQMGQEVILRCVPISNHLYFYWYRQILGQKVEFLVSFYNNEISEKSEIFDDQFSVERPDGSNFTLKIRSTKLEDSAMYFCASTLGQGTNTEAFFGQGTRLTVV.

This clonotype was seen a few times. This chain links TRBV28 with TRBJ2-3; 7 bases fit TRBD1. Germline CDR1 and CDR2: MDHEN and SYDVKM. Germline trimming cut 6 bases from V and 0 bases from J; bases unmatched to any gene: 6. The length of the CDR3 is 15 residues. Written as DNA, the CDR3 is TGTGCCAGCAGACCCCAGGGGGTTAGCACAGATACGCAGTATTTT. It specifies CASRPQGVSTDTQYF.

The chain combines TRBV11-2 with TRBJ2-3; D tentatively reads TRBD1 or TRBD2 (6 bases each). V lost 1 base to trimming and J lost 1 base, with 12 bases between them. Germline V gene sequence: CDR1 SGHAT, CDR2 FQNNGV. This CDR3 has 16 amino acids. CDR3 nucleotides: TGTGCCAGCAGCTTAGTGAAGGGGGGCGGCACAGATACGCAGTATTTT. Protein: CASSLVKGGGTDTQYF. The variable domain in full, with the rest retrieved from reference TRBV11-2 and TRBJ2-3, is EAGVAQSPRYKIIEKRQSVAFWCNPISGHATLYWYQQILGQGPKLLIQFQNNGVVDDSQLPKDRFSAERLKGVDSTLKIQPAKLEDSAVYLCASSLVKGGGTDTQYFGPGTRLTVL.

The sample holds a few counts of this clonotype. This chain connects TRBV6-5 to TRBJ2-5; D remains unclear. CDR1 and CDR2 (germline): MNHEY, SVGAGI. CDR3 size: 11 residues. V shed 5 bases and J shed 10 bases, with 11 bases lying between them. The CDR3 loop reads CASSDPLNQYF. In DNA form, the CDR3 reads TGTGCCAGCAGTGATCCCCTTAACCAGTACTTC.

This clonotype was counted many times. V and J are TRBV9 and TRBJ1-5; D not resolved. The ends were cut back, 0 bases at V and 4 bases at J, with 8 bases in the middle. The V gene's germline CDR1 is SGDLS and CDR2 YYNGEE. This CDR3 has 14 amino acids. This CDR3 reads CASSVADTNQPQHF. In nucleotides, the CDR3 is TGTGCCAGCAGCGTAGCAGATACTAATCAGCCCCAGCATTTT.

This clonotype was counted a few times. The chain uses TRBV12-3 or TRBV12-4 and TRBJ1-5, with 9 nucleotides matching TRBD1. Losses at the gene ends were 5 bases for V and 3 bases for J; bases not matched to a gene: 2. This CDR3 has 14 residues. The CDR3 bases are TGTGCCAGCAGTGGGACAGGGATCAATCAGCCCCAGCATTTT. Encoded protein: CASSGTGINQPQHF.

Only a few counts were recorded for this clonotype. The CDR3 is CSVEGVSGPPGGYTF. CDR3 coding DNA: TGCAGCGTTGAAGGCGTCTCTGGCCCCCCGGGCGGCTACACCTTC. The chain recombines TRBV29-1 with TRBJ1-2, with D unclear. The V and J ends lost 1 base and 8 bases respectively, with 20 bases between them. The germline CDR1 and CDR2 sequences are SQVTM and ANQGSEA. This CDR3 has 15 amino acids.

This clonotype was detected ten times or more. The chain links TRBV7-9 to TRBJ2-3, with 8 bases that match TRBD1. This CDR3 region has 16 residues. From germline, CDR1 is SEHNR and CDR2 FQNEAQ (reference sequence). V dropped 5 bases and J dropped 0; count of bases not matched to a gene: 7. The CDR3 coding sequence is TGTGCCAGCAGCCTTTGGACAGGGACAAGCACAGATACGCAGTATTTT. This gives the protein CASSLWTGTSTDTQYF.

CDR3 DNA sequence: TGCGCCAGCAGCCAAGGGGGAAACATTCAGTACTTC. This encodes CASSQGGNIQYF. The chain uses TRBV4-1 and TRBJ2-4, with unresolved D. This CDR3 spans 12 amino acids. Trimming took off 1 base at V and 6 bases at J, with 4 bases between the two ends. CDR1 is MGHRA and CDR2 is YSYEKL in the germline V gene.

At least ten counts were recorded for this clonotype. This sequence joins TRBV7-9 and TRBJ2-1, with 11 bases aligning to TRBD2. The CDR3 is made up of 15 amino acids. Per the germline V gene, CDR1 is SEHNR and CDR2 is FQNEAQ (reference sequence). J gave up 2 bases and V 5 bases, and 2 bases lay outside the gene matches. The CDR3 DNA reads TGTGCCAGCAGCCTACTAGCGGGGGCCTACAATGAGCAGTTCTTC. This translates into CASSLLAGAYNEQFF.

In this sample, this clonotype turned up a few times. The rearrangement links TRBV20-1 to TRBJ1-3; D gene uncertain. The germline CDR1 and CDR2 sequences are DFQATT and SNEGSKA (reference sequence). Trimming shortened V by 6 bases and J by 2 bases, and 8 bases separated the two germline ends. The CDR3 contains 12 residues. The CDR3 DNA is TGCAGTGCGTTGATAGCTGGAAACACCATATATTTT. Protein: CSALIAGNTIYF.

A few counts support this clonotype. The chain carries TRBV11-2 and TRBJ1-1, with D perhaps matching TRBD1 (5 bases). Germline V gene data show CDR1 as SGHAT and CDR2 as FQNNGV. CDR3 length: 13 residues. The V end was cut by 2 bases, the J end by 6 bases, with 10 bases between. CDR3 residues: CASSLPGTSEAFF. CDR3 in DNA: TGTGCCAGCAGCTTACCCGGGACTTCTGAAGCTTTCTTT.

This clonotype has only a few counts. This chain connects TRBV6-5 to TRBJ1-3; the D gene is possibly TRBD1 (5 bases). CDR1 MNHEY and CDR2 SVGAGI come from the germline V gene. Trimming shortened V by 6 bases and J by 4 bases, and 16 bases separated the two germline ends. The CDR3 has 15 amino acids. CDR3 nucleotides: TGTGCCAGCAGCCGGGCCGGCAGGGAAGGAAACACCATATATTTT. Residues: CASSRAGREGNTIYF.

This clonotype came up many times. This chain uses TRBV29-1 with TRBJ2-5; TRBD1 matches at 8 bases. CDR1 is SQVTM and CDR2 is ANQGSEA in the germline V gene. V dropped 4 bases and J dropped 4; count of bases not matched to a gene: 5. The CDR3 has 13 residues. The DNA of the CDR3 is TGCAGCGTTGCCAGGGGGCGAGGAGAGACCCAGTACTTC. This sequence encodes CSVARGRGETQYF.